This T cell receptor beta chain stems from a study of blood T cell repertoires in COVID-19. Generated by immunoSEQ multiplex PCR, the TCRdb table keeps only in-frame clones and is missing some. This sample has about 480,000 clones; 88% occur once, and the top ten carry 6.5% to 8.5%. Across about two dozen US areas, participants ranged in age from roughly 18 to 95 years. The length of the CDR3 is 16 residues. The ends lost 6 bases at V and 1 base at J; junction bases unmatched: 10. Germline V gives CDR1 MNHEY, CDR2 SMNVEV (reference sequence). V is TRBV27 and J is TRBJ1-1; 8 bases line up with TRBD1. This receptor was obtained from a woman aged 55-69 years who had recovered from COVID-19. Sequencing used PBMCs or T cells enriched from blood (not recorded which). The chain's CDR3 is CASRIQGVMWNTEAFF. CDR3 coding DNA: TGTGCCAGCAGAATACAGGGGGTTATGTGGAACACTGAAGCTTTCTTT.